The sequence of this T cell receptor (beta chain) was determined in a study of cytomegalovirus exposure and HLA in healthy donors. Worth noting for this clone: Its antigen is unknown.

Study-wide points: As a later analysis showed, several of the most significant clusters appeared to be linked to common viral pathogens.

This PCR relied on a set of 60 Vbeta primers and 13 Jbeta primers. Clones were read by immunoSEQ multiplex PCR, and TCRdb kept only the in-frame ones, dropping some. The sample has about 130,000 clones; approximately 74% are singletons. The CDR3 runs to 13 residues. V lost 5 bases to trimming and J lost 4 bases; unmatched junction nucleotides: 5. The germline V gene encodes CDR1 SGHVS and CDR2 FQNEAQ. The V call is TRBV7-8, the J call TRBJ2-7; the match to TRBD1 covers 7 bases. The TCR sequence derives from a man aged 35 to 55 in good health and CMV-seropositive. Sequencing was carried out using PBMCs. The CDR3 bases are TGTGCCAGCAGCCTTGGGACAGAGTACGAGCAGTACTTC. The encoded protein is CASSLGTEYEQYF.